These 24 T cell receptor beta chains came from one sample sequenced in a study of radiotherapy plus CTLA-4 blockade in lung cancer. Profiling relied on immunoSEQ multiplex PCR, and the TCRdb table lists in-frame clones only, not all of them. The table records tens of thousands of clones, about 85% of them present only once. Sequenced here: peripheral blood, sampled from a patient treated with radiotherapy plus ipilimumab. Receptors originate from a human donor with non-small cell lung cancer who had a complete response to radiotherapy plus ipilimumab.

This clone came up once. CDR3 region: CASSEARQLNTEAFF. CDR3 coding DNA: TGTGCCAGCAGTGAAGCTCGACAGTTGAACACTGAAGCTTTCTTT. This chain joins TRBV6-1 and TRBJ1-1; the D gene is possibly TRBD1 (5 bases). V lost 0 bases, J lost 0 bases, and 8 bases lay in between. There are 15 residues in the CDR3. The V gene's germline CDR1 is MNHNS and CDR2 SASEGT.

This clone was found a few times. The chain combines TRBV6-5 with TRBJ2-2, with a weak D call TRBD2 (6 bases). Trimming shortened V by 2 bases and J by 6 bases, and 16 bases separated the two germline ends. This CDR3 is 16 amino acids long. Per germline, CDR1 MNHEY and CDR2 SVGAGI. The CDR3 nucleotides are TGTGCCAGCAGTTACCCCCGCCTTCGGGGGTCCGGGGAGCTGTTTTTT. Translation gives CASSYPRLRGSGELFF.

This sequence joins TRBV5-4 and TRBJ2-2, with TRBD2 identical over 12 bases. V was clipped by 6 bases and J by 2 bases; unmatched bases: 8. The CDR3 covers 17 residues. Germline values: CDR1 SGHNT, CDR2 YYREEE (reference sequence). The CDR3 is CASTPSGRASNTGELFF. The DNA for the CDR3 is TGTGCCAGCACCCCTAGCGGGAGGGCCTCAAACACCGGGGAGCTGTTTTTT.

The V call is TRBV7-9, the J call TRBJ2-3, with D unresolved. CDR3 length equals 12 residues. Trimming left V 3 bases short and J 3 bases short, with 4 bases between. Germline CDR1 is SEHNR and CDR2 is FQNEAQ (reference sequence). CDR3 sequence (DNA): TGTGCCAGCAGCTTTCTTACAGATACGCAGTATTTT. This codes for CASSFLTDTQYF.

CDR3 coding DNA: TGTGCCAGCAGCTTAGAGGGACAGGTTCATGGCTACACCTTC. Its translation is CASSLEGQVHGYTF. The V and J genes are TRBV7-9 and TRBJ1-2, with 8 positions matching TRBD1. V dropped 1 base and J dropped 6; count of bases not matched to a gene: 4. The CDR3 length is 14 residues. Germline V gene lookup returns CDR1 SEHNR and CDR2 FQNEAQ (reference sequence).

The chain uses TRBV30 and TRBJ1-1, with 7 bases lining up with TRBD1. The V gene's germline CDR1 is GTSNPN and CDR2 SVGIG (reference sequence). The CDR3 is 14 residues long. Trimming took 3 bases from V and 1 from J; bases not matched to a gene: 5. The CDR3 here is CAWSTTGRNTEAFF. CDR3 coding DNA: TGTGCCTGGAGCACGACAGGGAGGAACACTGAAGCTTTCTTT.

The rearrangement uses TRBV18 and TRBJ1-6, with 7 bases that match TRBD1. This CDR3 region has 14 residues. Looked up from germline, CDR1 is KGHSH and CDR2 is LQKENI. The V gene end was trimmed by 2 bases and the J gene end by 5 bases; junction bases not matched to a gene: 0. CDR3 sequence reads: CASSPGTDNSPLHF. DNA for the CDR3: TGTGCCAGCTCACCAGGGACAGATAATTCACCCCTCCACTTT.

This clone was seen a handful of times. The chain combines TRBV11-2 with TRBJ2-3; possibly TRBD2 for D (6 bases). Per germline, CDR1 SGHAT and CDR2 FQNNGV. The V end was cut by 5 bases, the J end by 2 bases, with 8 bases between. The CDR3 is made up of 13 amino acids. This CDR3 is CASSGGYTDTQYF. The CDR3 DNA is TGTGCCAGCAGCGGGGGGTACACAGATACGCAGTATTTT.

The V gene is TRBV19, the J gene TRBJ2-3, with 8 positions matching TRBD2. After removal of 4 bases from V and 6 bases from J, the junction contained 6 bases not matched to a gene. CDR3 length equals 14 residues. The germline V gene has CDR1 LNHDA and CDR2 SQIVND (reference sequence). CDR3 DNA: TGTGCCAGTAGTACCCCTAGACTAGCGGATACGCAGTATTTT. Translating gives CASSTPRLADTQYF. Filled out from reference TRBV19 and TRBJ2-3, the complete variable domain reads DGGITQSPKYLFRKEGQNVTLSCEQNLNHDAMYWYRQDPGQGLRLIYYSQIVNDFQKGDIAEGYSVSREKKESFPLTVTSAQKNPTAFYLCASSTPRLADTQYFGPGTRLTVL.

This CDR3 reads CASSSVYEQYF. The DNA of the CDR3 is TGTGCCAGCAGCTCCGTCTACGAGCAGTACTTC. The rearrangement uses TRBV7-9 and TRBJ2-7, with D unresolved. The V gene lost 4 bases and the J gene lost 3 bases, with 4 bases spanning the gap. Germline V CDR1 and CDR2: SEHNR, FQNEAQ (reference sequence). The CDR3 sequence is 11 residues long.

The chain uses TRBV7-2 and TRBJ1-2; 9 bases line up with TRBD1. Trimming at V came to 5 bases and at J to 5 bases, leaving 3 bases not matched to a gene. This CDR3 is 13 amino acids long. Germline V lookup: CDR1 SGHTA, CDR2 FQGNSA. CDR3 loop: CASSVGQGYGYTF. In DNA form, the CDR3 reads TGTGCCAGCAGCGTGGGACAGGGTTATGGCTACACCTTC. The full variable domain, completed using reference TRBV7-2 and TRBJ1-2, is GAGVSQSPSNKVTEKGKDVELRCDPISGHTALYWYRQSLGQGLEFLIYFQGNSAPDKSGLPSDRFSAERTGGSVSTLTIQRTQQEDSAVYLCASSVGQGYGYTFGSGTRLTVV.

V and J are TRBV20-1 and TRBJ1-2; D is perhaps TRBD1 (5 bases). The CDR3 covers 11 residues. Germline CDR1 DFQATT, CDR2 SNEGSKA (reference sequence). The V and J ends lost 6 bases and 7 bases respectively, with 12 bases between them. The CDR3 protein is CSAGADRGYTF. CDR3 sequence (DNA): TGCAGTGCAGGGGCAGATCGTGGCTACACCTTC.

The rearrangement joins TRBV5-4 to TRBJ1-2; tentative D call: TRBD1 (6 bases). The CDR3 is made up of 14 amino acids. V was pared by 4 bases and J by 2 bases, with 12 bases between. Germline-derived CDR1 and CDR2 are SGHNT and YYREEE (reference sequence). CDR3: CASSLLTGNYGYTF. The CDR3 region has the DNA TGTGCCAGCAGCCTACTTACAGGGAACTATGGCTACACCTTC.

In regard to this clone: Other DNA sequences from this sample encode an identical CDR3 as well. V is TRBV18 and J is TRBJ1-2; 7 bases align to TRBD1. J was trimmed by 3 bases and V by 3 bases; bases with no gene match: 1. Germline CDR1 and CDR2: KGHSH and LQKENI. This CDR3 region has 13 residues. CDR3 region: CASSPGTDYGYTF. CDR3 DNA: TGTGCCAGCTCACCCGGGACAGACTATGGCTACACCTTC.

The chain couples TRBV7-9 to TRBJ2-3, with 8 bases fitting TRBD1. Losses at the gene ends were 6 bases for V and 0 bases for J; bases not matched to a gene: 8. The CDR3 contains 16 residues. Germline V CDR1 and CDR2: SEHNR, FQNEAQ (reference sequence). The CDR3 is CASSPWTGTSTDTQYF. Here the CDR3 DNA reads TGTGCCAGCAGTCCTTGGACAGGGACTAGCACAGATACGCAGTATTTT.

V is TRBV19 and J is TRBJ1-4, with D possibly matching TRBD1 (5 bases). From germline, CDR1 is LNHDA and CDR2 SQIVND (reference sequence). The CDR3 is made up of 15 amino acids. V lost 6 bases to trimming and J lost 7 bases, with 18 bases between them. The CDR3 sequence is CASRPGYNQGEKLFF. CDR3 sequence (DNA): TGTGCCAGTAGGCCCGGGTATAATCAGGGTGAAAAACTGTTTTTT. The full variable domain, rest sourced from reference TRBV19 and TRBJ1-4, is DGGITQSPKYLFRKEGQNVTLSCEQNLNHDAMYWYRQDPGQGLRLIYYSQIVNDFQKGDIAEGYSVSREKKESFPLTVTSAQKNPTAFYLCASRPGYNQGEKLFFGSGTQLSVL.

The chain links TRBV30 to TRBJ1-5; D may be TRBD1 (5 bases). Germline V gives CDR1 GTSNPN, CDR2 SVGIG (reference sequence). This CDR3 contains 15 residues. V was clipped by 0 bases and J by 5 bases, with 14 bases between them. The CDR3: CAWSVQLGPDQPQHF. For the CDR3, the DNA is TGTGCCTGGAGTGTACAGTTGGGGCCCGATCAGCCCCAGCATTTT.

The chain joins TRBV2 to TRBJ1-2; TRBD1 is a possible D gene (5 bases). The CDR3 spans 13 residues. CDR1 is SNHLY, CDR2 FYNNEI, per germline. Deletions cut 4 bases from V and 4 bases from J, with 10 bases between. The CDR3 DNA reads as TGTGCCAGCAGTGTGAAGGGGTCCTATGGCTACACCTTC. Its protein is CASSVKGSYGYTF.

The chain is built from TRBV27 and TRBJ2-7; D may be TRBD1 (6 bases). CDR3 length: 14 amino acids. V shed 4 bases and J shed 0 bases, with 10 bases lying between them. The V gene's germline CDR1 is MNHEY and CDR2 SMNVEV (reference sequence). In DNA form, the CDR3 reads TGTGCCAGCAGTTCCTCGGACAGCTCCTACGAGCAGTACTTC. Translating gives CASSSSDSSYEQYF.

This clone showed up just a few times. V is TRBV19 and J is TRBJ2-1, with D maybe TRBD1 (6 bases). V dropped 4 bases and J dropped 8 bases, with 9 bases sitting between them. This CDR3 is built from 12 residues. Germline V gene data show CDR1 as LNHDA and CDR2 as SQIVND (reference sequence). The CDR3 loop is CASSKQGDEQFF. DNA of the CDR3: TGTGCCAGTAGTAAACAGGGAGATGAGCAGTTCTTC.

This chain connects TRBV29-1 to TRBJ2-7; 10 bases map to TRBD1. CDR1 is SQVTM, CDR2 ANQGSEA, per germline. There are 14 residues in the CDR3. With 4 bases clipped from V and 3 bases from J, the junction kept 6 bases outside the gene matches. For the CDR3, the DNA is TGCAGCGTTGTGGGGGGGACAGGGGTCTACGAGCAGTACTTC. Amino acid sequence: CSVVGGTGVYEQYF.

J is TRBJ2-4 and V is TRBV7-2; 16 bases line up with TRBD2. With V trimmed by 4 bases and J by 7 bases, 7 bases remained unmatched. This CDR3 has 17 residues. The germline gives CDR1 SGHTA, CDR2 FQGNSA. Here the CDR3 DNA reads TGTGCCAGCAGCTCGGGACTAGCGGGAGGGCGGCACAACATTCAGTACTTC. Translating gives CASSSGLAGGRHNIQYF. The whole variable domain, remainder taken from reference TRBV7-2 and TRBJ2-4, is GAGVSQSPSNKVTEKGKDVELRCDPISGHTALYWYRQSLGQGLEFLIYFQGNSAPDKSGLPSDRFSAERTGGSVSTLTIQRTQQEDSAVYLCASSSGLAGGRHNIQYFGAGTRLSVL.

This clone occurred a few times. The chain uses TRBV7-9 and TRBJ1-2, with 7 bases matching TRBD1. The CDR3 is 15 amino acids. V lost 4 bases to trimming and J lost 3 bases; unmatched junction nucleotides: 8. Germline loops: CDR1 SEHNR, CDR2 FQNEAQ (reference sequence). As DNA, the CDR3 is TGTGCCAGCAGCTGGGACAGCCCTAGAGACTATGGCTACACCTTC. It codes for CASSWDSPRDYGYTF.

CDR3 sequence reads: CASSAGVDGYTF. CDR3 coding DNA: TGTGCCAGCAGTGCAGGGGTAGACGGCTACACCTTC. The V and J genes are TRBV2 and TRBJ1-2; possibly TRBD1 for D (6 bases). V was clipped by 4 bases and J by 8 bases, with 11 bases between them. This CDR3 region has 12 residues. Germline lookup yields CDR1 SNHLY and CDR2 FYNNEI. Combining the CDR3 with reference TRBV2 and TRBJ1-2 gives the whole variable domain EPEVTQTPSHQVTQMGQEVILRCVPISNHLYFYWYRQILGQKVEFLVSFYNNEISEKSEIFDDQFSVERPDGSNFTLKIRSTKLEDSAMYFCASSAGVDGYTFGSGTRLTVV.